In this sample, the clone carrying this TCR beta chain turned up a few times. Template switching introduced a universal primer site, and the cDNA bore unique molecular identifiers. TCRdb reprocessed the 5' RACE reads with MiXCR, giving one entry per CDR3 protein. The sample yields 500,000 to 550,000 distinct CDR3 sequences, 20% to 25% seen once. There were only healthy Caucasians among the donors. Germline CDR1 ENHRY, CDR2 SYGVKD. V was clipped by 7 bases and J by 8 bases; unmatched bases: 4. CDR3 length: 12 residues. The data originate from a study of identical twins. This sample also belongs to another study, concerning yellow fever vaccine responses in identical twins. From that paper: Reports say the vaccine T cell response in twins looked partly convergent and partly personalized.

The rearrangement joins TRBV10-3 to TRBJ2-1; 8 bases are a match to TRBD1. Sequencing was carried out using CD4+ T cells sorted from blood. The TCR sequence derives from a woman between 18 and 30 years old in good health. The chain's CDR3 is CAINQGADEQFF. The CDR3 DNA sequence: TGTGCCATCAATCAGGGGGCTGATGAGCAGTTCTTC.